Sequencing of this TCR beta chain was carried out in a study of T-cell memory formation after mild COVID-19. The study, taken as a whole, reports: Within pre-infection memory, some responding clones were found, suggesting cross-reactive memory joined.

This clonotype was recorded a few times. The antigen remains unidentified. TCRdb re-analysed the 5' RACE reads in MiXCR, keeping a single row per CDR3 protein. Among roughly 600,000 distinct CDR3 sequences, about a sixth were seen once, and the ten largest hold around 13%. The CDR3 covers 16 residues. Losses at the gene ends were 4 bases for V and 4 bases for J; bases not matched to a gene: 11. Germline-derived CDR1 and CDR2 are GTSNPN and SVGIG (reference sequence). The rearrangement uses TRBV30 and TRBJ2-3; 10 nucleotides agree with TRBD2. Source material: PBMCs or a T cell subset sorted from them (not recorded which). The sequence came from an adult woman who had mild COVID-19 (a few samples of this study predate the infection). Cell type and time point are not known. CDR3 protein: CAWTPGASGGSDTQYF. The CDR3 bases are TGTGCCTGGACCCCTGGGGCTAGCGGGGGCTCAGATACGCAGTATTTT.